A selection of T cell receptor beta chains follows, all from one sample in a study of siplizumab effects on memory and regulatory T cells. The protocol was immunoSEQ multiplex PCR, while the TCRdb copy is restricted to in-frame clones and leaves out a portion. The top ten hold less than 0.4% of the sample, which has tens of thousands of clones, about 93% seen once. The sequenced sample consisted of non-Treg CD4+ T cells sorted from blood. The origin of the receptors is a human donor in good health. Each CDR3 is given with its conserved first and last residue. The D gene is left open where the match is weak. Clone size is not always given. Where it is, it says once, few, many or a class for expanded clones.

DNA: TGTGCCAGCAGTAGACAGGGACGCTCCTACAATGAGCAGTTCTTC; CDR3: CASSRQGRSYNEQFF; D: TRBD1; J: TRBJ2-1; size: NA; V: TRBV6-5; length: 15
DNA: TGTGCCCGGTCAGCGGGAGGGCCCGCAGATACGCAGTATTTT; CDR3: CARSAGGPADTQYF; D: TRBD2; J: TRBJ2-3; size: NA; V: TRBV30; length: 14
DNA: TGTGCCTGGAGTGGTCTGGGTAAGGAGTTCTTC; CDR3: CAWSGLGKEFF; D: NA; J: TRBJ2-1; size: NA; V: TRBV30; length: 11
DNA: TGTGCCAGCAGTTACTCAACAGGGATCTCCTACGAGCAGTACTTC; CDR3: CASSYSTGISYEQYF; D: NA; J: TRBJ2-7; size: NA; V: TRBV6-5; length: 15
DNA: TGTGCCAGCAGCGTAGAGGCAGCGGGAAACACCATATATTTT; CDR3: CASSVEAAGNTIYF; D: NA; J: TRBJ1-3; size: few; V: TRBV9; length: 14
DNA: TGTGCCAGCAGCCAAGACCCAGCGGTATCCTACGAGCAGTACTTC; CDR3: CASSQDPAVSYEQYF; D: NA; J: TRBJ2-7; size: NA; V: TRBV14; length: 15
DNA: TGTGCCAGCAGTTTATCCGGGAGCCTCTACGAGCAGTACTTC; CDR3: CASSLSGSLYEQYF; D: NA; J: TRBJ2-7; size: NA; V: TRBV27; length: 14
DNA: TGTGCCAGCAGCGTCGGGACAGGGCCAGATACGCAGTATTTT; CDR3: CASSVGTGPDTQYF; D: TRBD1; J: TRBJ2-3; size: NA; V: TRBV9; length: 14
DNA: TGTGCCAGCAGCTCAGGACTAGCGGGAGGACTAAGCACAGATACGCAGTATTTT; CDR3: CASSSGLAGGLSTDTQYF; D: TRBD2; J: TRBJ2-3; size: NA; V: TRBV5-4; length: 18
DNA: TGCGCCAGCAGCCAAGAGCGACAGGGGTTGGCCTATGGCTACACCTTC; CDR3: CASSQERQGLAYGYTF; D: TRBD1; J: TRBJ1-2; size: NA; V: TRBV4-3; length: 16
DNA: TGTGCCATGGATGAGGGACAGGGGGCAGGGCAGTACTTC; CDR3: CAMDEGQGAGQYF; D: TRBD1; J: TRBJ2-7; size: NA; V: TRBV10-3; length: 13
DNA: TGTGCCAGCTCACCCCTGTCCGGACAAGGGGGAAATTATGGCTACACCTTC; CDR3: CASSPLSGQGGNYGYTF; D: NA; J: TRBJ1-2; size: NA; V: TRBV18; length: 17